The entry below describes one T cell receptor beta chain. Its antigen is currently unknown. The assay used deep level. TCRdb's copy holds only in-frame clones and misses some; the assay was immunoSEQ multiplex PCR. Among hundreds of thousands of clones listed, more than 95% were seen once. The data were obtained in a study of shared clonotypes between healthy human individuals. Study results and limitations: Larger estimated richness was generally seen in naive subsets than in memory subsets.

The sequenced material came from naive CD4+ T cells sorted from blood. As for subset: CD45RA+ positively selected. The receptor's source is a woman aged 25 to 45 in good health.

This CDR3 is CASSLSGSGNTIYF. The CDR3 DNA sequence: TGTGCCAGCAGTTTATCCGGGTCTGGAAACACCATATATTTT. The chain recombines TRBV28 with TRBJ1-3, with unresolved D. The CDR3 contains 14 residues. Germline CDR1 is MDHEN and CDR2 is SYDVKM. V dropped 1 base and J dropped 1 base, with 5 bases sitting between them.